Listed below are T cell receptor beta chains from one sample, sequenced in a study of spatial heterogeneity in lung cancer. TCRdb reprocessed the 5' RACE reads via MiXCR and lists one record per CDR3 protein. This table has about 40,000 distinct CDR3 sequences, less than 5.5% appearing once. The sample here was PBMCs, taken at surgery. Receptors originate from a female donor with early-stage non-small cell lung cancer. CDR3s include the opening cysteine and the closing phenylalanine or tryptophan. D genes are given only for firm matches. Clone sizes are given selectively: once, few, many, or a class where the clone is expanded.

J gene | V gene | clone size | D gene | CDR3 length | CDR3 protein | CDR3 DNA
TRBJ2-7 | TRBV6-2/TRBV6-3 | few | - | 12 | CASSRDSYEQYF | TGTGCCAGCAGTCGAGACTCCTACGAGCAGTACTTC
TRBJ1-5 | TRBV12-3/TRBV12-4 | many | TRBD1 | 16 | CASSKRDRVVNQPQHF | TGTGCCAGCAGTAAGCGGGACAGGGTAGTAAATCAGCCCCAGCATTTT
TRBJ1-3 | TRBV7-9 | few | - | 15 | CASSPSGAFGNTIYF | TGTGCCAGCAGCCCCTCGGGGGCTTTTGGAAACACCATATATTTT
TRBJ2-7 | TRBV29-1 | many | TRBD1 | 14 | CSAVKGTGMYEQYF | TGCAGCGCCGTAAAGGGGACAGGGATGTACGAGCAGTACTTC
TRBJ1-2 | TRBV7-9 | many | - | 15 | CASSDDRGANYGYTF | TGTGCCAGCAGCGACGACAGAGGAGCTAACTATGGCTACACCTTC
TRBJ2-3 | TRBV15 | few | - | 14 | CATSEPRTAGKLTF | TGTGCCACCAGCGAACCAAGGACGGCCGGAAAACTAACTTTT
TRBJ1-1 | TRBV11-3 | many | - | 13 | CASSLERYTEAFF | TGTGCCAGCAGCTTAGAGCGCTACACTGAAGCTTTCTTT
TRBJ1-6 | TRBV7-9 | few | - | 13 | CASSLPGDSPLHF | TGTGCCAGCAGCCTACCGGGGGATTCACCCCTCCACTTT
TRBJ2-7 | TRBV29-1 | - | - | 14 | CSASPGVRSYEQYF | TGCAGCGCTAGCCCTGGGGTACGATCCTACGAGCAGTACTTC
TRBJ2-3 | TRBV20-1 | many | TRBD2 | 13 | CSAPVSGADTQYF | TGCAGTGCCCCAGTAAGCGGGGCAGATACGCAGTATTTT
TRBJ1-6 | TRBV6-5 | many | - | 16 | CASSITGGHMDSPLHF | TGTGCCAGCAGTATCACAGGAGGACATATGGATTCACCCCTCCACTTT
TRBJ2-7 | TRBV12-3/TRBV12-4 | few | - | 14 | CASSYNPTTYEQYF | TGTGCCAGCAGCTATAACCCGACAACCTACGAGCAGTACTTC
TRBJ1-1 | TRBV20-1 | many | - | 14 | CSASLGRANTEAFF | TGCAGTGCTAGCCTAGGGAGAGCGAACACTGAAGCTTTCTTT
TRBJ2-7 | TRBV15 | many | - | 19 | CATSRDLPSPGHQFYEQYF | TGTGCCACCAGCAGAGATCTACCTTCCCCGGGACACCAGTTCTACGAGCAGTACTTC
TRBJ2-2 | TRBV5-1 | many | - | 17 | CASSLEFTQGSTGELFF | TGCGCCAGCAGCTTGGAATTTACACAGGGTTCCACCGGGGAGCTGTTTTTT
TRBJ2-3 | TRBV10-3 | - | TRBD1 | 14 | CAIRGQRSTDTQYF | TGTGCCATCAGGGGACAGCGTAGCACAGATACGCAGTATTTT
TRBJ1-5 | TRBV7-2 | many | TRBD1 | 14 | CASSLGQGDQPQHF | TGTGCCAGCAGCTTAGGACAGGGGGATCAGCCCCAGCATTTT
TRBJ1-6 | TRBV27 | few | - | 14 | CASRHREGSSPLHF | TGTGCCAGCAGACACAGGGAGGGGAGTTCACCCCTCCACTTT
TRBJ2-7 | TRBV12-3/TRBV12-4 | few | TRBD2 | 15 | CASSLTAGAPHEQYF | TGTGCCAGCAGTTTAACAGCGGGGGCACCCCACGAGCAGTACTTC
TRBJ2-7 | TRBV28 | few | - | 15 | CASSLSPGTHREQYF | TGTGCCAGCAGCCTGAGTCCCGGGACCCACCGGGAGCAGTACTTC
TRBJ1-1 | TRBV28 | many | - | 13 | CASSQDLETEAFF | TGTGCCAGCAGTCAGGACCTAGAGACTGAAGCTTTCTTT
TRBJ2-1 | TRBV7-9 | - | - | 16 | CASSHRGGISYNEQFF | TGTGCCAGCAGCCACAGAGGGGGGATCTCCTACAATGAGCAGTTCTTC
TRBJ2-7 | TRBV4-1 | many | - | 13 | CASSPADTYEQYF | TGCGCCAGCAGCCCGGCGGACACCTACGAGCAGTACTTC
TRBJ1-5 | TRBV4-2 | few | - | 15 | CASSQTGYGNQPQHF | TGTGCCAGCAGCCAAACGGGCTACGGCAATCAGCCCCAGCATTTT
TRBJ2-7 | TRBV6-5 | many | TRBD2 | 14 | CASSQGLAGGEQYF | TGTGCCAGCAGTCAGGGACTAGCGGGGGGAGAGCAGTACTTC
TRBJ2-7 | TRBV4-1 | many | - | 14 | CASSQGPGVYEQYF | TGCGCCAGCAGCCAAGGTCCGGGGGTCTACGAGCAGTACTTC
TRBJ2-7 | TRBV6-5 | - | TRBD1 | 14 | CASSKTGSFYEQYF | TGTGCCAGCAGCAAGACAGGGTCGTTCTACGAGCAGTACTTC
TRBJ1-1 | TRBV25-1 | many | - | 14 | CASSASGEGTEAFF | TGTGCCAGCAGTGCCAGTGGGGAGGGCACTGAAGCTTTCTTT
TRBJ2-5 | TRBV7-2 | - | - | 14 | CASSYAMGGETQYF | TGTGCCAGCAGCTATGCCATGGGGGGAGAGACCCAGTACTTC
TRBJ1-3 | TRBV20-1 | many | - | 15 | CSADWVGDSGNTIYF | TGCAGTGCTGATTGGGTGGGGGACTCCGGAAACACCATATATTTT
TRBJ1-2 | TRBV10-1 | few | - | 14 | CASSESRRVAQYTF | TGCGCCAGCAGTGAGTCGAGACGAGTTGCCCAGTACACCTTC
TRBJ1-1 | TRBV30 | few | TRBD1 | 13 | CAFDRGADTEAFF | TGTGCCTTTGACAGGGGGGCAGACACTGAAGCTTTCTTT
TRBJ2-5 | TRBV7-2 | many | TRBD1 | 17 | CASSLIGQGVGGETQYF | TGTGCCAGCAGCTTAATCGGACAGGGAGTTGGCGGTGAGACCCAGTACTTC
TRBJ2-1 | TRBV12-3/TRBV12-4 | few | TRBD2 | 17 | CASSLETSGVVSNEQFF | TGTGCCAGCAGTCTAGAGACTAGCGGGGTTGTATCGAATGAGCAGTTCTTC
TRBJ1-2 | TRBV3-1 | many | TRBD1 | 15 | CASSQGQGAHYGYTF | TGTGCCAGCAGCCAGGGACAGGGGGCGCACTATGGCTACACCTTC
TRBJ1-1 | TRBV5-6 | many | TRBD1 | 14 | CASSLPQGQPEAFF | TGTGCCAGCAGCTTGCCACAGGGACAGCCTGAAGCTTTCTTT
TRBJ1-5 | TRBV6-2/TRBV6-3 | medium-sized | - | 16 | CASSLGPPNSNQPQHF | TGTGCCAGCAGTCTGGGTCCACCAAATAGCAATCAGCCCCAGCATTTT
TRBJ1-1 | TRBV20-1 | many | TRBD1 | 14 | CSARETGMNTEAFF | TGCAGTGCTAGGGAGACAGGGATGAACACTGAAGCTTTCTTT
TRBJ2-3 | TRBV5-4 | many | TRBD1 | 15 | CASSVRTGSKDTQYF | TGTGCCAGCAGCGTCCGGACAGGATCGAAAGATACGCAGTATTTT
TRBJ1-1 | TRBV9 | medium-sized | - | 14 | CASSVGLGNTEAFF | TGTGCCAGCAGCGTAGGATTGGGGAACACTGAAGCTTTCTTT
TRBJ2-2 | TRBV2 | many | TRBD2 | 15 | CASSPRTSGSGELFF | TGTGCCAGCAGTCCCAGGACTAGCGGGTCCGGGGAGCTGTTTTTT
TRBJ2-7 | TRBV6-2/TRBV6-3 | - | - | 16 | CASTPTKGGPSREQYF | TGTGCCAGCACCCCGACGAAGGGGGGCCCCTCGAGGGAGCAGTACTTC
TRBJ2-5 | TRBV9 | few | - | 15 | CASSPMGGSQETQYF | TGTGCCAGCAGCCCAATGGGGGGCAGTCAAGAGACCCAGTACTTC
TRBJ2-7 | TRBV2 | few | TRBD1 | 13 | CATADRVAYEQYF | TGTGCCACCGCGGACAGGGTGGCCTACGAGCAGTACTTC